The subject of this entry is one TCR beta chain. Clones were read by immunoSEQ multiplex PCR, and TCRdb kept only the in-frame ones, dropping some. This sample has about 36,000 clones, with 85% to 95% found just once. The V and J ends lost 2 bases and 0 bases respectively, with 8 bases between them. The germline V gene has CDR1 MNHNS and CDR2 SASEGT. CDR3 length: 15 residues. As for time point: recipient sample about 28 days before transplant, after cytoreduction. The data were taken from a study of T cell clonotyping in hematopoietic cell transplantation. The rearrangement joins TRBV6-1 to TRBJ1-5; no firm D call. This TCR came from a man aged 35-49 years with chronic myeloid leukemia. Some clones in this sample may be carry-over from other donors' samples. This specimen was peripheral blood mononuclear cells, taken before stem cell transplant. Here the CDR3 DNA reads TGTGCCAGCAGTGAACCGGGTTATAGCAATCAGCCCCAGCATTTT. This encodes CASSEPGYSNQPQHF.